This TCR beta chain was recorded in a study of beta chain features in type 1 diabetes (dated by TCRdb to the late 2010s). Study-wide context: Mean age, gender distribution, total cell number and subset yield were not different between patients and healthy donors. In the study, recently diagnosed type 1 diabetes patients and matched healthy donors were compared on the TCRB repertoires of their sorted circulating CD4+ T cell subsets. Across all samples, 107,917,701 sorted cells were examined, and cell number per subset correlated strongly with RNA yield. Naive and central memory subsets were obtained from all 30 or so donors, but regulatory and stem cell-like memory subsets were isolated from only 8 patients and roughly eight healthy donors. What the authors observed across the whole study: Only small numbers of individuals were included in the HLA sub-analyses, which left unresolved whether HLA type had any influence on TCRB rearrangement. Fewer insertions and more nucleotide deletions at VDJ recombination sites were observed in patients with type 1 diabetes, implying thymic rearrangement abnormalities. In all four CD4+ subsets, TCRB CDR3 length was moderately but significantly shorter in type 1 diabetes patients. Shorter templates might have been favored by PCR, but patient and control samples were amplified and corrected together, so both groups would have been affected equally by any skew. Because cDNA rather than genomic DNA was sequenced, highly expressing activated cells could have been over-represented, although no difference in activation and CD3 levels was found between groups. Naive, central memory and regulatory TCRB repertoires appeared to be more similar among patients than among healthy donors.

A remark on this clone: This clone's antigen is unknown. Per-nucleotide qualities are absent, and no much larger clonotype sits a single base away.

From cysteine to phenylalanine, the CDR3 is 16 amino acids long. The entry retains the CDR3 DNA only, 48 bases that are in frame from base 1. CDR1 and CDR2 are read off the germline V gene (reference sequence) as GTSNPN and SVGIG. The V and J ends are trimmed by 0 bases and 3 bases, leaving 15 bases between them. All of the isolated RNA was reverse transcribed with the High Capacity cDNA Reverse Transcription Kit, so expressed TCRB transcripts were sequenced. Deep immunoSEQ sequencing was applied to naive, central memory and regulatory T cell samples, giving an average of approximately 3.8 million total reads per sample. Sorted cells were lysed in RLT buffer, and RNA was extracted using DNase-treated RNeasy Micro or Mini kits according to cell number. Each cell subset was processed on its own to prevent cross-contamination, while patient and healthy donor samples were processed together. TCRB sequences were amplified from cDNA with the immunoSEQ multiplex PCR, producing 87-bp fragments spanning the CDR3 region. Sequencing of the amplicons was performed on the Illumina HiSeq platform. In the source study's methods: Synthetic template baselines were used to correct PCR bias computationally, reads within Hamming distance 2 were collapsed, and singletons that could not be merged were discarded. Reads were aligned to IMGT to assign V, D and J genes, CDR3 length, and insertions or deletions at six rearrangement sites. Within each subset, clonotype counts were normalized to sorted cell number, and only after that were true diversity and Gini coefficients computed with the tcR R package. The overlap coefficient, calculated on TCRB nucleotide sequences, was used to quantify repertoire sharing. As a proxy for the pre-selection repertoire, out-of-frame TCRB sequences from naive cells were analyzed. Sourced from immuneACCESS, this table was stored by TCRdb with only in-frame sequences that have V and J called. A share of the clones is absent; for the studies checked, an unresolved V gene accounts for under half, and the remainder has no known explanation. The V and J calls and the clone size are those of that table, but D and trimming were determined from the DNA. Across this sample there are approximately 300,000 clones, with approximately 10% seen only once. The ten largest clones add up to 0.015% of the sample.

A single peripheral blood draw of around 0.11 L on average was collected from each donor into heparinised tubes. Using a panel that included CD45RO, CCR7, CD25, CD127, CD95 and CD27, naive, central memory, regulatory and stem cell-like memory CD4+ T cells were sorted on a BD FACSAria II. Purity was above 98% for every sorted population. PBMCs were isolated immediately by Lymphoprep density gradient centrifugation and stained directly without culture. So that batch effects would be minimized, each experiment stained and sorted samples in pairs, pairing one healthy donor with one patient. Sequenced material: naive CD4+ T cells from blood. The sample's cell subset or site, from its label and the paper: true naive CD4+ T cells. This TCR was recovered from a woman in her twenties or thirties in good health. The receptor chain draws on TRBV30 and TRBJ1-5; possibly the D gene is TRBD1, per 5 matching bases. The CDR3 region: CAWSVHRQGDNQPQHF. The nucleotide sequence reads as follows: TGTGCCTGGAGTGTACACAGGCAAGGGGACAATCAGCCCCAGCATTTT.